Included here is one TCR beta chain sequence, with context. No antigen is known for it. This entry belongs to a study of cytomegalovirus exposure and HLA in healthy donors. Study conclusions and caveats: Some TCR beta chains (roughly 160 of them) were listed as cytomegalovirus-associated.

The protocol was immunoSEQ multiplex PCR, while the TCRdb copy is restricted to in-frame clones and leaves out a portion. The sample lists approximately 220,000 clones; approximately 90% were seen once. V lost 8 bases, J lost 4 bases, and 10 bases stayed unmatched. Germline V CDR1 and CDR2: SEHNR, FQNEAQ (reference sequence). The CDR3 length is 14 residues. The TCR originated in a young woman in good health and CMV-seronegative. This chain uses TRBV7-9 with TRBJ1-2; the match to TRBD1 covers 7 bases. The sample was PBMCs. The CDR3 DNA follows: TGTGCCAGCTCCAAGATTTGGGACAGCTATGGCTACACCTTC. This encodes CASSKIWDSYGYTF.